The 10 T cell receptor beta chains given below trace back to one sample, sequenced in a study of blood T cell repertoires in COVID-19. Assay: immunoSEQ multiplex PCR; the TCRdb copy retains only in-frame clones and omits some. Found here are tens of thousands of clones, approximately 75% of them singletons; the top ten hold roughly an eighth. Sequencing was performed on peripheral blood. All receptors come from a human donor in a cohort sampled during active COVID-19.

The CDR3 DNA follows: TGTGCCAGCAGCCGGGACACCCAAGAGACCCAGTACTTC. Its translation: CASSRDTQETQYF. V is TRBV7-8 and J is TRBJ2-5, with a weak D call TRBD1 (6 bases). Germline CDR1 and CDR2: SGHVS and FQNEAQ. This CDR3 region has 13 residues. V was clipped by 5 bases and J by 1 base, with 8 bases between them.

The rearrangement uses TRBV4-1 and TRBJ2-2; D might be TRBD1 (6 bases). The V gene lost 7 bases and the J gene lost 0 bases, with 12 bases spanning the gap. This CDR3 comprises 15 residues. Germline CDR1 is MGHRA and CDR2 is YSYEKL. This CDR3 reads CASNPDSSNTGELFF. Here the CDR3 DNA reads TGCGCCAGCAACCCGGACAGTTCGAACACCGGGGAGCTGTTTTTT.

V gene TRBV6-5 combines with J gene TRBJ2-3; 10 bases match TRBD2. CDR1 MNHEY and CDR2 SVGAGI come from the germline V gene. The CDR3 runs 15 residues. V dropped 7 bases and J dropped 2; count of bases not matched to a gene: 6. As DNA, the CDR3 is TGTGCCAGCACACTAGCGGGGAACCCCACAGATACGCAGTATTTT. Amino acids: CASTLAGNPTDTQYF.

The chain employs TRBV10-3 and TRBJ2-7; 8 bases agree with TRBD1. Germline CDR1 ENHRY, CDR2 SYGVKD. Losses at the gene ends were 0 bases for V and 2 bases for J; bases not matched to a gene: 6. The CDR3 totals 16 residues. CDR3 DNA: TGTGCCATCAGTGAGTCTGGTCCAGGGGGCCCCTACGAGCAGTACTTC. It yields the protein CAISESGPGGPYEQYF.

The chain links TRBV20-1 to TRBJ1-4; the match to TRBD1 covers 7 bases. The CDR3 is made up of 13 amino acids. V trimming: 3 bases; J trimming: 6 bases; junction bases outside the gene matches: 4. The germline V gene encodes CDR1 DFQATT and CDR2 SNEGSKA (reference sequence). The CDR3 DNA is TGCAGTGCTAGTAACAGGGGCGATGAAAAACTGTTTTTT. The encoded protein is CSASNRGDEKLFF.

This clone appeared many times. V is TRBV6-5 and J is TRBJ1-5; 7 bases align to TRBD1. The CDR3 sequence is 15 residues long. V was clipped by 0 bases and J by 6 bases; unmatched bases: 5. The germline V gene has CDR1 MNHEY and CDR2 SVGAGI. CDR3 nucleotides: TGTGCCAGCAGTTACTCGACAGGGCCGGGTCAGCCCCAGCATTTT. Protein: CASSYSTGPGQPQHF.

A single count supports this clone. This chain connects TRBV27 to TRBJ1-1; 7 nucleotides align to TRBD1. Trimming took 5 bases from V and 6 from J; bases not matched to a gene: 6. CDR3 size: 13 residues. CDR1 and CDR2 (germline): MNHEY, SMNVEV (reference sequence). This CDR3 is CASSRNRGSEAFF. CDR3 DNA: TGTGCCAGCAGTCGAAACAGGGGCTCTGAAGCTTTCTTT.

This sequence joins TRBV5-1 and TRBJ1-6; D is ambiguous. The germline gives CDR1 SGHRS, CDR2 YFSETQ. The CDR3 runs 15 residues. V lost 4 bases and J lost 1, with 9 bases in between. Here the CDR3 DNA reads TGCGCCAGCAGCCGCGAGGGTTCCTATAATTCACCCCTCCACTTT. It is translated as CASSREGSYNSPLHF.

The chain employs TRBV7-2 and TRBJ2-5, with a weak D call TRBD2 (6 bases). The germline V gene encodes CDR1 SGHTA and CDR2 FQGNSA. V gave up 2 bases and J gave up 2 bases, with 12 bases separating them. The CDR3 consists of 15 residues. The CDR3 reads CASSLSRLDQETQYF. DNA for the CDR3: TGTGCCAGCAGCTTATCCCGACTAGATCAAGAGACCCAGTACTTC.

In this sample, this clone turned up a few times. This chain joins TRBV20-1 and TRBJ1-1; tentative D call: TRBD1 (5 bases). CDR3 length: 13 amino acids. The germline V gene has CDR1 DFQATT and CDR2 SNEGSKA (reference sequence). The V end lost 3 bases, the J end lost 4 bases, and 12 bases lay between the germline ends. DNA for the CDR3: TGCAGTGCTAGTCGGGGGTTACGCACTGAAGCTTTCTTT. Its protein is CSASRGLRTEAFF.